This is a list of T cell receptor beta chains from one sample in a study of T cell changes during pregnancy in multiple sclerosis. The table came from immunoSEQ multiplex PCR; TCRdb's copy has only in-frame clones and leaves some out. This table holds 90,000 or so clones, roughly 90% found once. The sample in question was peripheral blood, obtained in the first trimester of pregnancy. These receptors were taken from a female donor with multiple sclerosis, enrolled in a pregnancy study. Each CDR3 is given with its conserved first and last residue. Size tells how often a clone was seen (once, few, many) or the class of an expanded clone, and some rows leave it out.

V	size	J	CDR3
TRBV11-1	.	TRBJ1-4	CASSLSATGYTNEKLFF
TRBV5-1	.	TRBJ2-2	CASSQGQGGRNTGELFF
TRBV5-6	.	TRBJ1-2	CASRSSLGTPLYGYTF
TRBV4-1	once	TRBJ2-1	CASSQDRFGNEQFF
TRBV5-4	.	TRBJ2-3	CASSPQTSGSAQYF
TRBV7-2	.	TRBJ2-3	CASSSRTGRTDTQYF
TRBV7-2	few	TRBJ1-2	CASSPTGKTAGYTF
TRBV7-3	.	TRBJ2-1	CASSLGDRGAAVEQFF
TRBV10-3	.	TRBJ1-4	CAISESIAGEKLFF
TRBV27	.	TRBJ2-5	CASSVGTGVAETQYF
TRBV27	.	TRBJ2-7	CASSISQGTYEQYF
TRBV4-3	.	TRBJ1-1	CASSQDGQGMSEAFF
TRBV15	.	TRBJ2-3	CATSRQETSGSSYF
TRBV9	.	TRBJ2-5	CASSGTSGGLQETQYF
TRBV5-4	.	TRBJ2-7	CASSPPSGRTYEQYF
TRBV28	.	TRBJ1-1	CASSLGGRGKDTEAFF
TRBV4-1	.	TRBJ1-2	CASSQDIRRQGEYYYGYTF
TRBV4-2	.	TRBJ2-7	CASSQLTGTSGSYEQYF
TRBV11-2	once	TRBJ2-5	CASRREPAGAETQYF
TRBV5-1	.	TRBJ1-1	CASSPGGATEAFF
TRBV11-2	.	TRBJ2-7	CASSLGPEQYF
TRBV28	.	TRBJ1-5	CASSPRGGPQHF
TRBV19	.	TRBJ2-7	CASSIRASGMVYEQYF
TRBV6-1	once	TRBJ2-7	CASAQTSGGYEQYF
TRBV21-1	.	TRBJ2-7	CASSKVKGRNSYEQYF